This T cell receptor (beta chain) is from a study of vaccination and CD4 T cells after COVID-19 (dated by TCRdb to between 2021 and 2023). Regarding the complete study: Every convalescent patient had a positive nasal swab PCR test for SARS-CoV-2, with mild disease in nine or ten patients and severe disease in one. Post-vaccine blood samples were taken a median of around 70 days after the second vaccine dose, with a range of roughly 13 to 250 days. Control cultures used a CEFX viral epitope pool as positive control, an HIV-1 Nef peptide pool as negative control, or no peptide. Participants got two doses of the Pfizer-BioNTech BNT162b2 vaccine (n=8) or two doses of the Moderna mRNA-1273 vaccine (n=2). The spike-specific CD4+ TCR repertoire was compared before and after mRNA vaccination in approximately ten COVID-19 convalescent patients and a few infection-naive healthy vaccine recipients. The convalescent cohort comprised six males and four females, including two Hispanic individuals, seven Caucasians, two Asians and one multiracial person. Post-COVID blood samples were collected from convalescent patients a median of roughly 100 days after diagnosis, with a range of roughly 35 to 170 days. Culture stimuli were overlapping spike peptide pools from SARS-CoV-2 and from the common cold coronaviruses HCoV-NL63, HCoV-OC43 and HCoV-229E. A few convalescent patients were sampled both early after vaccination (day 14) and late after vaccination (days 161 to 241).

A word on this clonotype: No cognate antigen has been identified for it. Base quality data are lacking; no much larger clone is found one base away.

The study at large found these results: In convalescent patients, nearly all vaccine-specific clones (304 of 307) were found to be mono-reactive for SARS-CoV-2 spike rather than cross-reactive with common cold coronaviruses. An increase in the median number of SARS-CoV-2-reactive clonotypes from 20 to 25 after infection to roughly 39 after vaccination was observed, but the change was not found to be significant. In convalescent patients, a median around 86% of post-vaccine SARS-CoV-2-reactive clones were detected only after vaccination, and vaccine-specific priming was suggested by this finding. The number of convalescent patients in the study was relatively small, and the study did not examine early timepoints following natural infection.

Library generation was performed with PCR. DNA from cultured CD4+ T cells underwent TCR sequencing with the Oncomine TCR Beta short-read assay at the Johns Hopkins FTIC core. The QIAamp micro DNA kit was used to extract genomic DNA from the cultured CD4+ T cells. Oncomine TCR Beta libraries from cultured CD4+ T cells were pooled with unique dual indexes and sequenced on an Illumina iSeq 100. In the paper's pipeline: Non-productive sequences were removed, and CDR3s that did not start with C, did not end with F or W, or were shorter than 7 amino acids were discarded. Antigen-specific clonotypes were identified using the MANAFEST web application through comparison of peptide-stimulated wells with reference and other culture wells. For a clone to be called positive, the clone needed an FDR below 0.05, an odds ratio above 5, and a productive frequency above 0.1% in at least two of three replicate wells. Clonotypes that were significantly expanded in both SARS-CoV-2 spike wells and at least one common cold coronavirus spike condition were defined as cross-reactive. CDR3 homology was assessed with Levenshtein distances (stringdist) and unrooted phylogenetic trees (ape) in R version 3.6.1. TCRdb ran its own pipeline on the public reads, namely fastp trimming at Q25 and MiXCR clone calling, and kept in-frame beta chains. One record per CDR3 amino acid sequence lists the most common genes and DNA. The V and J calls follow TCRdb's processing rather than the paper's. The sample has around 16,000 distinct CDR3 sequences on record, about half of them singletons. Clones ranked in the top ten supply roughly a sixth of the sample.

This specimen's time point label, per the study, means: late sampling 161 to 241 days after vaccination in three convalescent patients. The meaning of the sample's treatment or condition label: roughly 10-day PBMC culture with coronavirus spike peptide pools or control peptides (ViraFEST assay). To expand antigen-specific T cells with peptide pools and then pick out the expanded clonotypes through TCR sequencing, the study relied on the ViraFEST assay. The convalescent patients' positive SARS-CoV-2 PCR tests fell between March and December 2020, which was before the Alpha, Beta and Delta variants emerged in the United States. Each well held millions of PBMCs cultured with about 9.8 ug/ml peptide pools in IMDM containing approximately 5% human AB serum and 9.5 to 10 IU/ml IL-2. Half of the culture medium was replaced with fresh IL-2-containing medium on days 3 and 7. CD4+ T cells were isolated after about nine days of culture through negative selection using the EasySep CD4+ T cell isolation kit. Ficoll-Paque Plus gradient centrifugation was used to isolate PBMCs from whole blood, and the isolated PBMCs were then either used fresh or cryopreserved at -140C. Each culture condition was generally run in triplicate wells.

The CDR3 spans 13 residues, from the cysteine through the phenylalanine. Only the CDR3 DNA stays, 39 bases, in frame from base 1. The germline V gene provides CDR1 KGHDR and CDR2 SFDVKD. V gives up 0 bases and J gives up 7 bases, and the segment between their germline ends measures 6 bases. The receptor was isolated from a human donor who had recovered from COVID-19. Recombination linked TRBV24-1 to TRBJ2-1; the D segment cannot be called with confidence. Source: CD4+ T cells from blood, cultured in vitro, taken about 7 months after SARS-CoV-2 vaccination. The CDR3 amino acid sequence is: CATSDLSPNEQFF. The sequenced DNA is TGTGCCACCAGTGATTTGTCGCCGAATGAGCAGTTCTTC.